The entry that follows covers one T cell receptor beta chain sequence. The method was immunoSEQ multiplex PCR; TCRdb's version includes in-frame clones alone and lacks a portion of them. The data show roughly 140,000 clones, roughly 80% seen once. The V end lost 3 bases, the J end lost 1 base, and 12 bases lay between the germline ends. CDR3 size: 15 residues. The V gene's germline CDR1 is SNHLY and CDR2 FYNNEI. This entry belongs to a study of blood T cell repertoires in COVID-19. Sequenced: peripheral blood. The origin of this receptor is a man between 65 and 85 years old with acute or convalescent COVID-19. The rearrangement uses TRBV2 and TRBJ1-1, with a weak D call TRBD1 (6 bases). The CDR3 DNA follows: TGTGCCAGCAGTGATCAGGGGCAGCCGAACACTGAAGCTTTCTTT. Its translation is CASSDQGQPNTEAFF.